This T cell receptor (beta chain) was captured by sequencing in a study of T cells in Graves' hyperthyroidism and ophthalmopathy. Study-wide results and caveats: The model identified upcoming ophthalmopathy a median approximately six months ahead of onset. Most thyroid-expanded clonotypes above 0.001 were also found in blood.

The CDR3 is 16 residues long. The germline V and J ends were trimmed by 1 base and 0 bases, with 15 bases remaining between them. Germline V CDR1 and CDR2: GTSNPN, SVGIG (reference sequence). The investigators amplified TCR beta CDR3 regions from RNA transcripts. First-round RT-PCR targeting the TCR CDR3 was performed with the HTBI primer set. TCRdb re-analysed the multiplex PCR reads in MiXCR, keeping a single row per CDR3 protein. The sample shows 450,000 to 600,000 distinct CDR3 sequences, 15% to 20% of them seen only once. The sample holds a few counts of this clonotype. Its target is unknown. V usage is TRBV30 and J usage is TRBJ1-1, with D tentatively TRBD1 (5 bases). Sequencing was carried out using blood. The origin of this receptor is a man between 40 and 49 years old with Graves' ophthalmopathy. CDR3 amino acids: CAWSAASGAMNTEAFF. The CDR3 DNA reads TGTGCCTGGAGTGCTGCGTCCGGGGCCATGAACACTGAAGCTTTCTTT.